A selection of T cell receptor beta chains follows, all from one sample in a study of shared clonotypes between healthy human individuals. Repertoires were generated with immunoSEQ multiplex PCR, while TCRdb's copy carries only in-frame clones and drops some. The data contain millions of clones, approximately 93% of them singletons. Sequencing was performed on naive CD4+ T cells from PBMCs. The receptor set was obtained from a man aged 18 to 30 in good health. Some clones in this sample may be carry-over from other donors' samples. The CDR3 runs from the conserved cysteine through the conserved F or W. Fields, in order: CDR3 protein, J gene, V gene, D gene. A D gene is named only where the DNA matches it firmly.

CDR3: CASIRGPYEQYF
J: TRBJ2-7
V: TRBV2
D: -

CDR3: CASSGTGSGTDTQYF
J: TRBJ2-3
V: TRBV5-1
D: TRBD1

CDR3: CASSDGTSGSTDTQYF
J: TRBJ2-3
V: TRBV2
D: TRBD2

CDR3: CASSYTFASGRATDTQYF
J: TRBJ2-3
V: TRBV11-2
D: -

CDR3: CASSLGRGFETQYF
J: TRBJ2-5
V: TRBV7-9
D: TRBD1

CDR3: CASSPTPGPEQGEQFF
J: TRBJ2-1
V: TRBV9
D: -

CDR3: CASSTRRGLEKLFF
J: TRBJ1-4
V: TRBV7-2
D: -

CDR3: CASSPASGRTYYNEQFF
J: TRBJ2-1
V: TRBV18
D: TRBD2

CDR3: CASSLGPRTEAFF
J: TRBJ1-1
V: TRBV7-8
D: -

CDR3: CASSLRTAANEKLFF
J: TRBJ1-4
V: TRBV7-2
D: -

CDR3: CASSLYGIDGTQYF
J: TRBJ2-5
V: TRBV7-2
D: -

CDR3: CASSLVATQAGWQYF
J: TRBJ2-7
V: TRBV5-1
D: -

CDR3: CAIRQGAGNTIYF
J: TRBJ1-3
V: TRBV10-3
D: -

CDR3: CASSLTVIGEQYF
J: TRBJ2-7
V: TRBV7-9
D: -

CDR3: CASSYGQGRYGYTF
J: TRBJ1-2
V: TRBV6-5
D: TRBD1

CDR3: CSVAINRNTEAFF
J: TRBJ1-1
V: TRBV29-1
D: -

CDR3: CASSVITVPYEQYF
J: TRBJ2-7
V: TRBV5-4
D: -

CDR3: CASSHGQGSYEQYF
J: TRBJ2-7
V: TRBV7-2
D: TRBD1

CDR3: CASSLAPGPYTDTQYF
J: TRBJ2-3
V: TRBV5-1
D: -

CDR3: CASSTPRPGGLNTEAFF
J: TRBJ1-1
V: TRBV9
D: -

CDR3: CASSYSPPYRRTEAFF
J: TRBJ1-1
V: TRBV6-5
D: -

CDR3: CAWSGDRDYGYTF
J: TRBJ1-2
V: TRBV30
D: TRBD1

CDR3: CASSLVDSNQPQHF
J: TRBJ1-5
V: TRBV7-8
D: -

CDR3: CATSRARFQPQHF
J: TRBJ1-5
V: TRBV15
D: -

CDR3: CASSSTVGTGTYGYTF
J: TRBJ1-2
V: TRBV6-5
D: -

CDR3: CASSSVRTEAFF
J: TRBJ1-1
V: TRBV28
D: -

CDR3: CASSPGLAANNEQFF
J: TRBJ2-1
V: TRBV4-3
D: TRBD2

CDR3: CASSPDRWMEAFF
J: TRBJ1-1
V: TRBV19
D: TRBD1

CDR3: CASNIKGVLEPQHF
J: TRBJ1-5
V: TRBV28
D: -

CDR3: CASSLGPTDYEQYF
J: TRBJ2-7
V: TRBV5-1
D: -

CDR3: CATSRVKVQGRVLGEETQYF
J: TRBJ2-5
V: TRBV15
D: -

CDR3: CATSRSSGSRVDTQYF
J: TRBJ2-3
V: TRBV15
D: TRBD2

CDR3: CASSPQGAGQPQHF
J: TRBJ1-5
V: TRBV6-4
D: TRBD1

CDR3: CSAEWNGYTF
J: TRBJ1-2
V: TRBV20-1
D: -

CDR3: CASSQVITLRELFF
J: TRBJ2-2
V: TRBV4-1
D: -

CDR3: CAISEPQGAFTEAFF
J: TRBJ1-1
V: TRBV10-3
D: TRBD1

CDR3: CATRTGDTEAFF
J: TRBJ1-1
V: TRBV2
D: TRBD1

CDR3: CASSGQSSGNTIYF
J: TRBJ1-3
V: TRBV5-1
D: -

CDR3: CARQQSNSPLHF
J: TRBJ1-6
V: TRBV2
D: -

CDR3: CASSWAQGGYGYTF
J: TRBJ1-2
V: TRBV5-6
D: -

CDR3: CASSLAGGPSATEAFF
J: TRBJ1-1
V: TRBV5-1
D: -

CDR3: CASRPGGATNEKLFF
J: TRBJ1-4
V: TRBV7-9
D: -

CDR3: CASSPSTVPQYF
J: TRBJ2-3
V: TRBV18
D: -

CDR3: CASSSPLHGMDNEQFF
J: TRBJ2-1
V: TRBV28
D: -

CDR3: CASSLFSGRAGEQFF
J: TRBJ2-1
V: TRBV7-2
D: TRBD2

CDR3: CASQPGGRGQFHYGYTF
J: TRBJ1-2
V: TRBV27
D: -

CDR3: CASALEGSQGNEQFF
J: TRBJ2-1
V: TRBV19
D: -

CDR3: CSSQGATNEKLFF
J: TRBJ1-4
V: TRBV29-1
D: TRBD1

CDR3: CASNPGQGAGGELFF
J: TRBJ2-2
V: TRBV28
D: TRBD1

CDR3: CASSIASGQAWGDTQYF
J: TRBJ2-3
V: TRBV19
D: TRBD1